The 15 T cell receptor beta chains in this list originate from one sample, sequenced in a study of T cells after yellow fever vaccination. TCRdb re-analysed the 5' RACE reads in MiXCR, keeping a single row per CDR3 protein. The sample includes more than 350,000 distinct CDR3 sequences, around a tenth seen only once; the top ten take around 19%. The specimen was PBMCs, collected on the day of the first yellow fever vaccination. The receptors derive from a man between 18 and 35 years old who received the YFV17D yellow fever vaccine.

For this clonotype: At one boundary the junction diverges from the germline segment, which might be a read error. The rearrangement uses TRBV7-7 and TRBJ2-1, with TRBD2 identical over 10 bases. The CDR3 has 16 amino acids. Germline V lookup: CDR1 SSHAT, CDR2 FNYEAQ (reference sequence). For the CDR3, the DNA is TGTGCTAGCAGCAAAGAGGCGCTAGCGGGGGTAGGTGAGCAGTTCTTC. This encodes CASSKEALAGVGEQFF.

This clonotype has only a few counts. The CDR3 sequence: CASSQDATGSLNSPLHF. The CDR3 DNA sequence: TGCGCCAGCAGCCAGGACGCTACGGGTAGCCTTAACTCACCCCTCCACTTT. V is TRBV4-3 and J is TRBJ1-6; the D is unclear. The V gene lost 3 bases and the J gene lost 10 bases, with 22 bases spanning the gap. Germline CDR1 LGHNA, CDR2 YSLEER. CDR3 length equals 17 residues.

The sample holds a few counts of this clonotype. The CDR3 DNA follows: TGTGCCAGCAGCCAACTCGGGACAGCCAAGAACACTGAAGCTTTCTTT. Protein product: CASSQLGTAKNTEAFF. J is TRBJ1-1 and V is TRBV4-2; 7 bases map to TRBD1. Germline-derived CDR1 and CDR2 are LGHNA and YNFKEQ. This CDR3 contains 16 residues. With 2 bases clipped from V and 1 base from J, the junction kept 7 bases outside the gene matches.

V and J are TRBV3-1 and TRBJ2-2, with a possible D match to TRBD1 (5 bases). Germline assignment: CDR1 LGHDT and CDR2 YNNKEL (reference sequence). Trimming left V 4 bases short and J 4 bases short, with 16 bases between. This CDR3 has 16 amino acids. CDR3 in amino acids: CASSPPRAGSTGELFF. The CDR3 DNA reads TGTGCCAGCAGCCCCCCCCGTGCAGGGTCCACCGGGGAGCTGTTTTTT.

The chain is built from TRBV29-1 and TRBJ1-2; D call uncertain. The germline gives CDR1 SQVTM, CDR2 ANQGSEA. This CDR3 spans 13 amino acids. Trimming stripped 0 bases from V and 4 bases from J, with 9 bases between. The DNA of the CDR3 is TGCAGCGTTGAAGATCAGGATTCCTATGGCTACACCTTC. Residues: CSVEDQDSYGYTF.

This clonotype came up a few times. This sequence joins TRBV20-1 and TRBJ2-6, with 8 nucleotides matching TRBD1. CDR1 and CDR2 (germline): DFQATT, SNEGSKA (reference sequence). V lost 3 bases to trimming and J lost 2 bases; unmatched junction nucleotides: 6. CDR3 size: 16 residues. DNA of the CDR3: TGCAGTGCTAGTAGACAGGGGATGCCTGGGGCCAACGTCCTGACTTTC. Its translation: CSASRQGMPGANVLTF.

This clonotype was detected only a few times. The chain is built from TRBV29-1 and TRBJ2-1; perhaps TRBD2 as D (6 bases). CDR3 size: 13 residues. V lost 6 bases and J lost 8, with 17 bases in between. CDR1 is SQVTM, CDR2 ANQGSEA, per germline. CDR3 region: CSVWRRGGDEQFF. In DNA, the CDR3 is TGCAGCGTGTGGCGGCGGGGCGGGGATGAGCAGTTCTTC.

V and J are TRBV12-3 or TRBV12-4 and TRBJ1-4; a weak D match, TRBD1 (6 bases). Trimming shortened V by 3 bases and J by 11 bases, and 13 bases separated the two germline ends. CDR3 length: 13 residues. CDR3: CASSFNRVGKLFF. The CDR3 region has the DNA TGTGCCAGCAGTTTCAACAGGGTAGGGAAACTGTTTTTT.

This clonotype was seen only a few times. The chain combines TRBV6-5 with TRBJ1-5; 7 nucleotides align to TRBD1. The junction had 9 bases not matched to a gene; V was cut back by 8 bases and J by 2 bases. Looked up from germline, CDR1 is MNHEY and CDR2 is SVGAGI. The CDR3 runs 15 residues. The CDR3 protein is CASVTGVGGNQPQHF. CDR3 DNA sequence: TGTGCCAGCGTTACAGGGGTTGGAGGCAATCAGCCCCAGCATTTT.

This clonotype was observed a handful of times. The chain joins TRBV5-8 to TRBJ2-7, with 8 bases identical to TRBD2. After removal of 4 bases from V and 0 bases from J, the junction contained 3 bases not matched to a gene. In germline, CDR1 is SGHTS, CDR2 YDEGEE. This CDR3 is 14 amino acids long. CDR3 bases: TGTGCCAGCAGCGAGGGGACTAGCTCCTACGAGCAGTACGTC. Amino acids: CASSEGTSSYEQYV.

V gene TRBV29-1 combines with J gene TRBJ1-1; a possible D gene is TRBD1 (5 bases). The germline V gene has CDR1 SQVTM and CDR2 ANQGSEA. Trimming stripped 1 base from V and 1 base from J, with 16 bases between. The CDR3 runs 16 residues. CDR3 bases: TGCAGCGTTGAAGGGGTCTCAGGGCCGAGGAACACTGAAGCTTTCTTT. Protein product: CSVEGVSGPRNTEAFF.

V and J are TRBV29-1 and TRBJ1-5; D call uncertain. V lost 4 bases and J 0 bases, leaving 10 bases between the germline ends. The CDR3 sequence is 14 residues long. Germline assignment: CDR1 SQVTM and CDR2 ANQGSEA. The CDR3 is CSVGWTNSNQPQHF. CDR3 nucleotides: TGCAGCGTTGGGTGGACGAATAGCAATCAGCCCCAGCATTTT.

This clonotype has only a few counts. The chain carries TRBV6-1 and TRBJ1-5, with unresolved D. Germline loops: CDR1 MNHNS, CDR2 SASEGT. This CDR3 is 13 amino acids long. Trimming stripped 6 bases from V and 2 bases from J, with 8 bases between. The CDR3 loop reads CASRRYGNQPQHF. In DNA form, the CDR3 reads TGTGCCAGCAGGCGATACGGCAATCAGCCCCAGCATTTT.

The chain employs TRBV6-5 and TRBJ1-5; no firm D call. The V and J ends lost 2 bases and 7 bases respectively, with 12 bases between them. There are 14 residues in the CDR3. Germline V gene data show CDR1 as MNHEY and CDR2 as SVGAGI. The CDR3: CASSYNNLGQPQHF. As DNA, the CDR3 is TGTGCCAGCAGTTACAATAATCTTGGGCAGCCCCAGCATTTT.

The CDR3 DNA sequence: TGTGCCAGCAGCCAAACAGTTTCCTACGAGCAGTACTTC. It yields the protein CASSQTVSYEQYF. This sequence joins TRBV14 and TRBJ2-7; D is ambiguous. The CDR3 has 13 amino acids. The V and J ends lost 2 bases and 1 base respectively, with 6 bases between them. Germline CDR1 and CDR2: SGHDN and FVKESK.